This passage covers 27 T cell receptor beta chains from one sample sequenced in a study of OX40 agonist ivuxolimab in advanced cancers. This table comes from immunoSEQ multiplex PCR, and its TCRdb copy is limited to in-frame clones, with some not included. The sample carries 100,000 to 110,000 clones, approximately 90% recorded once. The specimen comprised CD4+ or CD8+ T cells sorted from blood, sampled in a trial of the OX40 agonist ivuxolimab. These receptors were taken from an adult with an advanced solid tumor such as melanoma, head and neck, liver or kidney cancer.

The chain couples TRBV19 to TRBJ1-1, with TRBD1 matching 7 bases. The CDR3 has 14 amino acids. Per the germline V gene, CDR1 is LNHDA and CDR2 is SQIVND (reference sequence). V gave up 4 bases and J gave up 5 bases; unmatched junction bases: 7. CDR3 in amino acids: CASSTTGVRTEAFF. Written as DNA, the CDR3 is TGTGCCAGTAGTACTACAGGGGTTCGGACTGAAGCTTTCTTT.

The chain combines TRBV11-2 with TRBJ2-5; 10 nucleotides line up with TRBD1. Per germline, CDR1 SGHAT and CDR2 FQNNGV. This CDR3 is 15 amino acids long. Trimming removed 5 bases from V and 1 base from J; junction bases left unmatched: 4. The CDR3 nucleotides are TGTGCCAGCAGCACCGGGACAGGGGTCCAAGAGACCCAGTACTTC. This encodes CASSTGTGVQETQYF.

The V call is TRBV2, the J call TRBJ2-5, with unresolved D. The CDR3 is made up of 17 amino acids. Between the trimmed V and J ends, which lost 8 bases and 0 bases, there was a span of 22 bases. Germline CDR1 SNHLY, CDR2 FYNNEI. This chain's CDR3 is CASEGTAQYLYQETQYF. In DNA, the CDR3 is TGTGCCAGCGAAGGAACGGCCCAATACTTGTACCAAGAGACCCAGTACTTC.

The J gene is TRBJ1-2, the V gene TRBV28, with 10 bases aligning to TRBD1. Germline CDR1 and CDR2: MDHEN and SYDVKM. With V trimmed by 6 bases and J by 6 bases, 10 bases remained unmatched. This CDR3 comprises 15 residues. The DNA for the CDR3 is TGTGCCAGCAGACCCTCAGGACAGGGGGGGCATGGCTACACCTTC. Amino acid sequence: CASRPSGQGGHGYTF.

The V call is TRBV5-1, the J call TRBJ2-7; TRBD2 matches at 8 bases. The CDR3 length is 13 residues. V was pared by 5 bases and J by 3 bases, with 4 bases of the junction left unmatched. Germline CDR1 and CDR2: SGHRS and YFSETQ. The CDR3 loop reads CASRAAGVYEQYF. Written as DNA, the CDR3 is TGCGCCAGCAGGGCAGCGGGAGTCTACGAGCAGTACTTC.

This clone was observed once. This chain joins TRBV6-6 and TRBJ2-5; tentative D call: TRBD2 (5 bases). The V end lost 5 bases, the J end lost 4 bases, and 8 bases lay between the germline ends. Germline V CDR1 and CDR2: MNHNY, SVGAGI (reference sequence). There are 12 residues in the CDR3. The CDR3 DNA reads as TGTGCCAGCAGTCGGGATAGAGAGACCCAGTACTTC. This encodes CASSRDRETQYF.

This clone appeared a single time. The rearrangement links TRBV7-9 to TRBJ1-1, with D possibly being TRBD1 (6 bases). Germline V gene data show CDR1 as SEHNR and CDR2 as FQNEAQ (reference sequence). Trimming shortened V by 5 bases and J by 2 bases, and 9 bases separated the two germline ends. This CDR3 region has 13 residues. This CDR3 reads CASSPQGNTEAFF. DNA for the CDR3: TGTGCCAGCAGCCCACAGGGCAACACTGAAGCTTTCTTT.

CDR3 in DNA: TGTGCCAGCAGCTCCTCTGTCCCCCAAGAGACCCAGTACTTC. Residues: CASSSSVPQETQYF. This sequence joins TRBV7-2 and TRBJ2-5; D is unresolved. The CDR3 has 14 residues. CDR1 and CDR2 (germline): SGHTA, FQGNSA. Trimming left V 4 bases short and J 1 base short, with 10 bases between.

V is TRBV7-2 and J is TRBJ2-4, with 8 bases aligning to TRBD1. Trimming took 0 bases from V and 6 from J; bases not matched to a gene: 4. This CDR3 has 15 amino acids. Germline CDR1 SGHTA, CDR2 FQGNSA. CDR3 DNA sequence: TGTGCCAGCAGCTTAGCCGGTGGACAGGGAAACATTCAGTACTTC. It codes for CASSLAGGQGNIQYF.

The J gene is TRBJ1-4, the V gene TRBV10-3; D gene unclear. Per germline, CDR1 ENHRY and CDR2 SYGVKD. Trimming stripped 0 bases from V and 8 bases from J, with 4 bases between. This CDR3 contains 12 residues. The CDR3 region has the DNA TGTGCCATCAGTGAGTCGCGGGAAAAACTGTTTTTT. Translated: CAISESREKLFF.

The chain carries TRBV2 and TRBJ1-1; D might be TRBD1 (6 bases). The CDR3 runs to 14 residues. Between the trimmed V and J ends, which lost 4 bases and 10 bases, there was a span of 19 bases. The germline V gene has CDR1 SNHLY and CDR2 FYNNEI. DNA of the CDR3: TGTGCCAGCAGTGCCGCCGGGACATTTTTTGGAGCTTTCTTT. It yields the protein CASSAAGTFFGAFF.

This sequence joins TRBV29-1 and TRBJ2-7, with 7 bases that match TRBD2. The CDR3 runs 11 residues. J gave up 5 bases and V 6 bases, and 4 bases lay outside the gene matches. Germline V lookup: CDR1 SQVTM, CDR2 ANQGSEA. The CDR3 here is CSVESGNEQYF. In nucleotides, the CDR3 is TGCAGCGTGGAAAGCGGGAACGAGCAGTACTTC.

About this clone: Mismatch with germline at one junction end may stem from a read error. V usage is TRBV10-2 and J usage is TRBJ1-1; D call uncertain. This CDR3 region has 15 residues. The germline V gene encodes CDR1 WSHSY and CDR2 SAAADI. Here the CDR3 reads CASRESWARGTEAFF. Here the CDR3 DNA reads TGCGCCAGCAGGGAGTCATGGGCGCGGGGCACTGAAGCTTTCTTT.

In nucleotides, the CDR3 is TGTGCCAGCTCACCGTTCGAGACTTCGAGCTCCTACGAGCAGTACTTC. This translates into CASSPFETSSSYEQYF. The rearrangement joins TRBV18 to TRBJ2-7; D unresolved. Deletions cut 3 bases from V and 0 bases from J, with 15 bases between. The CDR3 has 16 amino acids. Germline CDR1 reads KGHSH; CDR2 reads LQKENI.

This clone was observed a few times. The chain carries TRBV28 and TRBJ2-7; D might be TRBD1 (5 bases). The germline V gene encodes CDR1 MDHEN and CDR2 SYDVKM. This CDR3 is built from 13 residues. Trimming left V 5 bases short and J 0 bases short, with 8 bases between. Here the CDR3 reads CASSDSLSYEQYF. CDR3 coding DNA: TGTGCCAGCAGTGACAGTCTCTCCTACGAGCAGTACTTC. Drawing the rest from reference TRBV28 and TRBJ2-7, the complete variable domain is DVKVTQSSRYLVKRTGEKVFLECVQDMDHENMFWYRQDPGLGLRLIYFSYDVKMKEKGDIPEGYSVSREKKERFSLILESASTNQTSMYLCASSDSLSYEQYFGPGTRLTVT.

The chain combines TRBV18 with TRBJ1-1; no clear D. Germline-derived CDR1 and CDR2 are KGHSH and LQKENI. Trimming stripped 3 bases from V and 1 base from J, with 6 bases between. This CDR3 comprises 13 residues. The CDR3 DNA sequence: TGTGCCAGCTCACCGGAGGGGAACACTGAAGCTTTCTTT. This codes for CASSPEGNTEAFF.

This chain joins TRBV11-2 and TRBJ2-7; 8 positions match TRBD2. CDR3 length: 14 amino acids. CDR1 SGHAT and CDR2 FQNNGV come from the germline V gene. V gave up 5 bases and J gave up 0 bases; unmatched junction bases: 3. The CDR3: CASSTTSGSYEQYF. CDR3 nucleotide sequence: TGTGCCAGCAGCACAACTAGCGGCTCCTACGAGCAGTACTTC.

The chain employs TRBV6-5 and TRBJ2-5; no clear D gene. The CDR3 sequence is 14 residues long. The V end was cut by 3 bases, the J end by 0 bases, with 8 bases between. Germline CDR1 and CDR2: MNHEY and SVGAGI. Here the CDR3 DNA reads TGTGCCAGCAGTTATCTACAGTACCAAGAGACCCAGTACTTC. Its protein is CASSYLQYQETQYF.

This clone is a singleton in its sample. This chain joins TRBV6-4 and TRBJ2-1, with D perhaps TRBD1 (5 bases). CDR1 and CDR2 (germline): MRHNA, SNTAGT. The CDR3 runs to 13 residues. Trimming pared 4 bases from V and 4 bases from J, leaving 8 bases between. The CDR3: CASSVAGYNEQFF. The CDR3 DNA sequence: TGTGCCAGCAGTGTGGCAGGGTACAATGAGCAGTTCTTC.

The chain couples TRBV15 to TRBJ1-1; no firm D call. This CDR3 is 13 amino acids long. CDR1 and CDR2 (germline): LNHNV, YYDKDF (reference sequence). The V gene lost 6 bases and the J gene lost 3 bases, with 11 bases spanning the gap. The CDR3, as DNA: TGTGCCACCAGTATAAGACGGGACACTGAAGCTTTCTTT. Encoded protein: CATSIRRDTEAFF.

This rearrangement joins TRBV5-1 to TRBJ2-1, with TRBD2 identical over 14 bases. Trimming at V came to 7 bases and at J to 7 bases, leaving 7 bases not matched to a gene. This CDR3 has 15 residues. The germline CDR1 and CDR2 sequences are SGHRS and YFSETQ. The CDR3 loop is CASGGTSGRTNEQFF. In nucleotides, the CDR3 is TGCGCCAGCGGGGGGACTAGCGGGAGAACGAATGAGCAGTTCTTC.

This chain joins TRBV28 and TRBJ1-5; TRBD1 might be the D (5 bases). Per germline, CDR1 MDHEN and CDR2 SYDVKM. Trimming cost V 7 bases and J 5 bases, with 18 bases left between them. The CDR3 has 15 residues. The DNA of the CDR3 is TGTGCCAGCACCCCATGGGACCGCGGGGATCAGCCCCAGCATTTT. It codes for CASTPWDRGDQPQHF.

The chain has TRBV28 and TRBJ1-2; D is unresolved. V lost 7 bases and J 8 bases, leaving 17 bases between the germline ends. Germline V gives CDR1 MDHEN, CDR2 SYDVKM. This CDR3 comprises 13 residues. CDR3 sequence: CASTYRRVGGYTF. The DNA for the CDR3 is TGTGCCAGCACGTACCGAAGGGTGGGCGGCTACACCTTC.

V is TRBV15 and J is TRBJ2-7; maybe TRBD2 (6 bases). Trimming shortened V by 1 base and J by 3 bases, and 13 bases separated the two germline ends. CDR1 and CDR2 from the germline V gene are LNHNV and YYDKDF (reference sequence). The CDR3 contains 15 residues. The CDR3 nucleotides are TGTGCCACCAGCAGAGTGGGGGGACGGGGCTACGAGCAGTACTTC. The encoded protein is CATSRVGGRGYEQYF.

The chain carries TRBV6-6 and TRBJ2-7; TRBD2 agrees at 9 bases. Germline lookup yields CDR1 MNHNY and CDR2 SVGAGI (reference sequence). The trim removed 6 bases at V and 0 bases at J, leaving 6 bases unmatched. The CDR3 is 15 amino acids. The CDR3 loop reads CASRPLAGSSYEQYF. The CDR3 DNA follows: TGTGCCAGCAGGCCTCTAGCGGGGAGCTCCTACGAGCAGTACTTC.

Here the CDR3 reads CASSAPPVQETQYF. CDR3 DNA sequence: TGTGCCAGTAGTGCCCCGCCAGTACAAGAGACCCAGTACTTC. The rearrangement joins TRBV19 to TRBJ2-5; D remains ambiguous. The CDR3 is 14 residues long. Between the trimmed V and J ends, which lost 5 bases and 2 bases, there was a span of 12 bases. Germline CDR1 LNHDA, CDR2 SQIVND (reference sequence).

The V and J genes are TRBV7-9 and TRBJ1-3; D not resolved. The CDR3 totals 14 residues. V was shortened by 5 bases and J by 0 bases, with 8 bases between the two germline ends. Germline CDR1 is SEHNR and CDR2 is FQNEAQ (reference sequence). The chain's CDR3 is CASSPSSSGNTIYF. The CDR3 region has the DNA TGTGCCAGCAGCCCGAGTAGCTCTGGAAACACCATATATTTT. The full variable domain, rest sourced from reference TRBV7-9 and TRBJ1-3, is DTGVSQNPRHKITKRGQNVTFRCDPISEHNRLYWYRQTLGQGPEFLTYFQNEAQLEKSRLLSDRFSAERPKGSFSTLEIQRTEQGDSAMYLCASSPSSSGNTIYFGEGSWLTVV.